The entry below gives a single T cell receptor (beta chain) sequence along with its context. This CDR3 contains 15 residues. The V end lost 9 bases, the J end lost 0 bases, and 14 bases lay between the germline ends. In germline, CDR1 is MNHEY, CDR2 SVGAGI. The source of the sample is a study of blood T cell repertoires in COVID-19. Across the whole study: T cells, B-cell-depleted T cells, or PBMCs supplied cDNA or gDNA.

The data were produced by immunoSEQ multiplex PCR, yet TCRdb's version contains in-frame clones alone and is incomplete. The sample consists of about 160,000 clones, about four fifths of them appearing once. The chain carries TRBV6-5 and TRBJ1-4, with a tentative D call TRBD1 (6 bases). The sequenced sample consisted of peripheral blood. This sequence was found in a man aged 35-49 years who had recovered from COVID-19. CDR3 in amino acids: CASGDRSATNEKLFF. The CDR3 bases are TGTGCCAGTGGAGACAGGAGTGCAACTAATGAAAAACTGTTTTTT.